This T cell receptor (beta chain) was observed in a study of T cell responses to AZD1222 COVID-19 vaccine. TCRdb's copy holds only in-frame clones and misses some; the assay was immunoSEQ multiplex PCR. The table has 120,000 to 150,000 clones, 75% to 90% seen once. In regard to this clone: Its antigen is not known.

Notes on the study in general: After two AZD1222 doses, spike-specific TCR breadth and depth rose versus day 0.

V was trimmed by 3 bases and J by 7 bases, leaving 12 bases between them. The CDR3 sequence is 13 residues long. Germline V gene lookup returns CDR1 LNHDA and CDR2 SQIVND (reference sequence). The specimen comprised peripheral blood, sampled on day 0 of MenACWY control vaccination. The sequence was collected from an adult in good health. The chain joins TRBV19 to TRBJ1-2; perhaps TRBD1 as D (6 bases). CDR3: CASSILSRGGYTF. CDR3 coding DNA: TGTGCCAGTAGTATCCTTTCCAGGGGTGGCTACACCTTC. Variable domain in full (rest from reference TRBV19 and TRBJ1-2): DGGITQSPKYLFRKEGQNVTLSCEQNLNHDAMYWYRQDPGQGLRLIYYSQIVNDFQKGDIAEGYSVSREKKESFPLTVTSAQKNPTAFYLCASSILSRGGYTFGSGTRLTVV.